This T cell receptor (beta chain) was identified during a study of blood T cell repertoires in COVID-19. The authors' processing: Estimates of nucleated cell counts were drawn from the amplification of reference gene primers. TCRdb keeps only in-frame clones here, not all; method: immunoSEQ multiplex PCR. V and J calls and clone size come straight from that table; D and trimming were deduced from the DNA. The profile covers around 310,000 clones, with approximately 91% appearing a single time and under 15% taken by the ten largest. CDR1 SGHKS and CDR2 YYEKEE come from the germline V gene (reference sequence). This CDR3 has 15 amino acids. V shed 0 bases and J 0 bases; nucleotides not matched to a gene: 3.

The sequence was collected from a woman aged 60-70 years with acute or convalescent COVID-19. The sample comprised peripheral blood. The J gene is TRBJ2-7, the V gene TRBV5-5; 7 bases match TRBD2. The CDR3 loop is CASSLVTSPSYEQYF. The CDR3 DNA follows: TGTGCCAGCAGCTTGGTGACTAGCCCCTCCTACGAGCAGTACTTC.